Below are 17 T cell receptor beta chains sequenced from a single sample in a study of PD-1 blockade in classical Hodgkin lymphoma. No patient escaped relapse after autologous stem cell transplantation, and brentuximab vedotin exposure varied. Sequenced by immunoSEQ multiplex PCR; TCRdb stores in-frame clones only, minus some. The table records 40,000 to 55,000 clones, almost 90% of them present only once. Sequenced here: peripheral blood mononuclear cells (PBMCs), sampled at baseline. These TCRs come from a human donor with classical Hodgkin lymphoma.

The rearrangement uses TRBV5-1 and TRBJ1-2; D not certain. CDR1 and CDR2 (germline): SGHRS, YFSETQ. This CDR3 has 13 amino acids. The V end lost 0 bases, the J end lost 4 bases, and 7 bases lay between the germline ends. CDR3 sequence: CASSLDSPYGYTF. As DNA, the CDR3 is TGCGCCAGCAGCTTGGACAGCCCCTATGGCTACACCTTC.

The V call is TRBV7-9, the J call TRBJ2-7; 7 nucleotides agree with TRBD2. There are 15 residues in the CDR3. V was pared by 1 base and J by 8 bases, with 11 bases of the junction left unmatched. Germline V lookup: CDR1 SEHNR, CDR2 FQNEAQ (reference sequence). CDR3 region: CASSLGPGTITKQYF. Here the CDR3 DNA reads TGTGCCAGCAGCTTAGGGCCCGGGACTATCACCAAGCAGTACTTC.

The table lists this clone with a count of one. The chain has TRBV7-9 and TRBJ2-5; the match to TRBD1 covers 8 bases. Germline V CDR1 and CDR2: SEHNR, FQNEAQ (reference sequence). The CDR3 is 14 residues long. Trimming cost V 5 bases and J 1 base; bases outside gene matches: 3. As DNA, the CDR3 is TGTGCCAGCAGCCTTACAGGGGGCCAAGAGACCCAGTACTTC. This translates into CASSLTGGQETQYF. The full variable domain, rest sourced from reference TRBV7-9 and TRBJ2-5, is DTGVSQNPRHKITKRGQNVTFRCDPISEHNRLYWYRQTLGQGPEFLTYFQNEAQLEKSRLLSDRFSAERPKGSFSTLEIQRTEQGDSAMYLCASSLTGGQETQYFGPGTRLLVL.

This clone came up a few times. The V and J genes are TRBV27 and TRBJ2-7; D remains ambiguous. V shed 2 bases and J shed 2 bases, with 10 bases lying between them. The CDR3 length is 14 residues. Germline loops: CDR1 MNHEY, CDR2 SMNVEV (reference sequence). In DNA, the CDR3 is TGTGCCAGCAGTTTACAGGACGGACCCTACGAGCAGTACTTC. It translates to CASSLQDGPYEQYF.

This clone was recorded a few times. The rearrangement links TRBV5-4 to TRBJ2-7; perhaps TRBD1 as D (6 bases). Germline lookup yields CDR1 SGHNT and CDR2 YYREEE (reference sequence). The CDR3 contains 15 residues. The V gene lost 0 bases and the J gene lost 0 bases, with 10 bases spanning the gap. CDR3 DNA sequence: TGTGCCAGCAGCTTGGCAGGGGTCAGCTCCTACGAGCAGTACTTC. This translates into CASSLAGVSSYEQYF.

CDR3: CASSQDLHNPYNEQFF. The DNA of the CDR3 is TGCGCCAGCAGCCAAGATTTACATAACCCCTACAATGAGCAGTTCTTC. This rearrangement joins TRBV4-3 to TRBJ2-1; D ambiguous. The CDR3 has 16 amino acids. CDR1 LGHNA and CDR2 YSLEER come from the germline V gene. Trimming removed 0 bases from V and 2 bases from J, with 11 bases in between.

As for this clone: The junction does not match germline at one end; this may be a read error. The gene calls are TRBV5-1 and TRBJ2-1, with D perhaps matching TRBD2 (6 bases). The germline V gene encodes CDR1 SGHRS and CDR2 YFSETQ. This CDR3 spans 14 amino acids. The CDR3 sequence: CASSLERGFERVLF. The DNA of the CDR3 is TGCGCCAGCAGCTTGGAGAGAGGTTTTGAGCGGGTTCTCTTC.

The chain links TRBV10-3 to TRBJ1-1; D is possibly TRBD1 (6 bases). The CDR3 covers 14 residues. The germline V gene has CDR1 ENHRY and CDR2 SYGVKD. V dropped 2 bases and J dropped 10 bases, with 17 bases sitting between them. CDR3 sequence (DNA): TGTGCCATCAGTGAGATCGGGACAACGGGGGGAGCTTTCTTT. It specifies CAISEIGTTGGAFF.

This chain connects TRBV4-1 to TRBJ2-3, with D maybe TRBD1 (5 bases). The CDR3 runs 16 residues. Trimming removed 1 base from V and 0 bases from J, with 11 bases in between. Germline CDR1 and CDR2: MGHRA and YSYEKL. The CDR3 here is CASSQGGTESTDTQYF. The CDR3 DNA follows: TGCGCCAGCAGCCAAGGGGGCACGGAAAGCACAGATACGCAGTATTTT.

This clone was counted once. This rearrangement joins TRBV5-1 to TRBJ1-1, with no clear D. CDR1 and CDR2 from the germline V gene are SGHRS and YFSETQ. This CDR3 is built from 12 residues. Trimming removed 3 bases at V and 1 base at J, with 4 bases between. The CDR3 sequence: CASSSANTEAFF. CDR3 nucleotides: TGCGCCAGCAGCTCAGCGAACACTGAAGCTTTCTTT.

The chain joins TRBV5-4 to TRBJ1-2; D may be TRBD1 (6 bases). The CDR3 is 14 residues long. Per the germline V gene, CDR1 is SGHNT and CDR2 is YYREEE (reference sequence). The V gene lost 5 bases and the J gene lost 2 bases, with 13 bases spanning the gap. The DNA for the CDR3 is TGTGCCAGCAGTTATGGACAGACCAACTATGGCTACACCTTC. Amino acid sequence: CASSYGQTNYGYTF.

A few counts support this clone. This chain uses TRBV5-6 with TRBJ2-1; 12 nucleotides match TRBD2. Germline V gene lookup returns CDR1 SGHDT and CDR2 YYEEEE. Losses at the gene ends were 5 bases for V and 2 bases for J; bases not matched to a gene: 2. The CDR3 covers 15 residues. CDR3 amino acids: CASRLAGGTYNEQFF. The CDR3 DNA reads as TGTGCCAGCAGGCTAGCGGGAGGGACCTACAATGAGCAGTTCTTC.

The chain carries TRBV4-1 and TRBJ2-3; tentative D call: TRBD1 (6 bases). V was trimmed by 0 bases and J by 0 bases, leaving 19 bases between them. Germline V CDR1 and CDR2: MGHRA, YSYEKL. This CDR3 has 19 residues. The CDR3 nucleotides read TGCGCCAGCAGCCAAGAGATACGCAGGCCCAGGGGTAGCACAGATACGCAGTATTTT. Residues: CASSQEIRRPRGSTDTQYF.

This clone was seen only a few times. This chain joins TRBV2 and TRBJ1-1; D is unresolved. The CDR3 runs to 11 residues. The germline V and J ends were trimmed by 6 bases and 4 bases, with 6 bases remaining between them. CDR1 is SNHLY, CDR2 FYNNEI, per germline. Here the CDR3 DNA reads TGTGCCAGCAGGGAGGGCACTGAAGCTTTCTTT. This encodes CASREGTEAFF.

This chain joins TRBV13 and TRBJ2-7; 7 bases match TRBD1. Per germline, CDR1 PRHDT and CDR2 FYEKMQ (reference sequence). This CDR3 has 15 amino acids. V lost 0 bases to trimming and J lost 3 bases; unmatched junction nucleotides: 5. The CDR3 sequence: CASSLGRTGVYEQYF. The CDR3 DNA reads TGTGCCAGCAGCTTAGGCCGGACAGGCGTCTACGAGCAGTACTTC.

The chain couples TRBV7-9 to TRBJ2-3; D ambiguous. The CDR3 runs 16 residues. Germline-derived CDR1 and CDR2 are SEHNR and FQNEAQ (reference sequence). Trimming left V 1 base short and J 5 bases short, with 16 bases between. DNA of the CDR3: TGTGCCAGCAGCTTAGATCGTCGACCCACGGGAGATACGCAGTATTTT. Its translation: CASSLDRRPTGDTQYF.

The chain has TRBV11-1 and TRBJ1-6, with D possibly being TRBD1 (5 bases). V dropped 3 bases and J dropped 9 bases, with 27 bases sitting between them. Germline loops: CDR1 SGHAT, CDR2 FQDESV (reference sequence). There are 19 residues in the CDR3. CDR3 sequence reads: CASSFRGAVHRPGISPLHF. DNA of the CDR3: TGTGCCAGCAGCTTTCGCGGGGCAGTTCATCGCCCAGGGATTTCACCCCTCCACTTT. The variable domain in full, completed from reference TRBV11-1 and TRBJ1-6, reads EAEVAQSPRYKITEKSQAVAFWCDPISGHATLYWYRQILGQGPELLVQFQDESVVDDSQLPKDRFSAERLKGVDSTLKIQPAELGDSAMYLCASSFRGAVHRPGISPLHFGNGTRLTVT.